In this sample, the clone carrying this TCR beta chain turned up a few times. The target antigen is unknown. The authors prepared the TCRbeta library with unique molecular identifiers. TCRdb redid the calling of the PCR reads with MiXCR, one entry per CDR3 protein. The sample shows 55,000 to 85,000 distinct CDR3 sequences, roughly a tenth of them seen only once. The data were obtained in a study of T-cell reconstitution after alpha-beta-depleted transplantation in children. Study results and limitations: Where alpha-beta T cells came from about two months after transplant was reportedly several hundred expanded graft clones. Newly produced T cells mostly accounted for T-cell counts and diversity one year post-transplant. At day 60, the high TCRbeta diversity found in some patients originated from recipient T cells and thymic progenitors that had survived.

The germline CDR1 and CDR2 sequences are SGHAT and FQNNGV. The CDR3 has 16 amino acids. V lost 6 bases and J lost 2, with 19 bases in between. The sequence was obtained from a boy aged 5-17 years with acute myeloid leukemia, due to receive a stem cell transplant. The chain combines TRBV11-2 with TRBJ1-1; D gene uncertain. This specimen consisted of PBMCs, obtained before TCRalphabeta/CD19-depleted stem cell transplant. The CDR3 bases are TGTGCCAGCAGTATGGGTCTGAGGTCTCTAAACACTGAAGCTTTCTTT. This translates into CASSMGLRSLNTEAFF.